This TCR beta chain was found in a study of beta chain features in type 1 diabetes. Study observations and caveats: A cDNA-based sequencing approach could over-represent cells with high TCR expression. Type 1 diabetes patients had VDJ junctions that carried fewer insertions and more deletions.

Every bit of the isolated RNA underwent reverse transcription, so sequencing read expressed TCRB transcripts. Approximately 3.6 million reads per sample on average were obtained from naive, central memory and regulatory T cell samples. This table comes from immunoSEQ multiplex PCR, and its TCRdb copy is limited to in-frame clones, with some not included. The sample carries more than 300,000 clones, roughly 15% recorded once. The ends were cut back, 3 bases at V and 0 bases at J, with 13 bases in the middle. The germline V gene encodes CDR1 SGHKS and CDR2 YYEKEE (reference sequence). The CDR3 runs 15 residues. For this clone: Its antigen is unidentified.

The sample comprised naive CD4+ T cells from blood. The source is a woman between 18 and 29 years old in good health. This chain connects TRBV5-5 to TRBJ2-7; a possible D gene is TRBD1 (6 bases). CDR3 in DNA: TGTGCCAGCAGCTCACAGGGAACCTACTCCTACGAGCAGTACTTC. It is translated as CASSSQGTYSYEQYF.